The 29 T cell receptor beta chains given below trace back to one sample, sequenced in a study of control samples from healthy donors and cancer patients. This table comes from immunoSEQ multiplex PCR, and its TCRdb copy is limited to in-frame clones, with some not included. The sample carries about 150,000 clones, approximately 94% recorded once. Sequencing input: blood. Every receptor here comes from a man between 40 and 49 years old in good health.

The chain is built from TRBV6-2 or TRBV6-3 and TRBJ2-2; D unclear. Deletions cut 1 base from V and 8 bases from J, with 11 bases between. Per the germline V gene, CDR1 is MNHEY and CDR2 is SVGEGT. The CDR3 totals 14 residues. The CDR3 here is CASSYWAGRGELFF. The CDR3 nucleotides are TGTGCCAGCAGTTACTGGGCCGGAAGGGGGGAGCTGTTTTTT.

This chain links TRBV6-5 with TRBJ1-3; D uncertain. CDR3 size: 14 residues. Germline CDR1 is MNHEY and CDR2 is SVGAGI. Trimming took 10 bases from V and 0 from J, leaving 13 bases between them. CDR3 region: CAILRSYSGNTIYF. CDR3 DNA: TGTGCCATCTTAAGGTCTTACTCTGGAAACACCATATATTTT.

This clone has only a few counts. The chain recombines TRBV19 with TRBJ2-7; TRBD1 might be the D (6 bases). This CDR3 contains 13 residues. The V and J ends lost 6 bases and 2 bases respectively, with 11 bases between them. Germline V gene data show CDR1 as LNHDA and CDR2 as SQIVND (reference sequence). DNA for the CDR3: TGTGCCAGTAGAGGGGACAATACCTACGAGCAGTACTTC. Its translation is CASRGDNTYEQYF.

The rearrangement joins TRBV5-1 to TRBJ1-5, with TRBD1 matching over 7 bases. CDR1 and CDR2 from the germline V gene are SGHRS and YFSETQ. This CDR3 is built from 13 residues. Losses at the gene ends were 2 bases for V and 8 bases for J; bases not matched to a gene: 4. The CDR3: CASSLQGFEPQHF. The CDR3 DNA reads TGCGCCAGCAGCTTACAGGGGTTTGAGCCCCAGCATTTT.

The chain employs TRBV7-2 and TRBJ2-7; D gene unclear. Germline V lookup: CDR1 SGHTA, CDR2 FQGNSA. This CDR3 contains 12 residues. V was pared by 4 bases and J by 6 bases, with 10 bases between. The DNA of the CDR3 is TGTGCCAGCAGCTCTTACAACGGCGAGCAGTACTTC. Protein: CASSSYNGEQYF.

The chain carries TRBV19 and TRBJ1-1; 7 bases are shared with TRBD1. CDR1 is LNHDA, CDR2 SQIVND, per germline (reference sequence). The CDR3 contains 13 residues. The V and J ends lost 7 bases and 1 base, in that order; junction bases with no gene match: 3. CDR3 in DNA: TGTGCCAGTACCCGGACAGGGAACACTGAAGCTTTCTTT. Translated: CASTRTGNTEAFF.

V usage is TRBV19 and J usage is TRBJ2-2; D tentatively reads TRBD1 or TRBD2 (5 bases each). Germline V lookup: CDR1 LNHDA, CDR2 SQIVND (reference sequence). The ends were cut back, 4 bases at V and 1 base at J, with 10 bases in the middle. CDR3 length equals 15 residues. The CDR3 reads CASSNRDGNTGELFF. As DNA, the CDR3 is TGTGCCAGTAGTAACCGGGACGGGAACACCGGGGAGCTGTTTTTT.

J is TRBJ1-1 and V is TRBV19; possibly TRBD1 for D (5 bases). From germline, CDR1 is LNHDA and CDR2 SQIVND (reference sequence). The CDR3 has 16 residues. Deletions cut 8 bases from V and 1 base from J, with 20 bases between. This CDR3 reads CASSRWGITPNTEAFF. For the CDR3, the DNA is TGTGCCAGTTCCCGGTGGGGGATTACTCCGAACACTGAAGCTTTCTTT.

V is TRBV19 and J is TRBJ2-1; 7 bases fit TRBD1. The CDR3 is 13 amino acids. Germline V gene sequence: CDR1 LNHDA, CDR2 SQIVND (reference sequence). V gave up 5 bases and J gave up 5 bases; unmatched junction bases: 3. The CDR3 DNA sequence: TGTGCCAGTAGTTGGGGACAGAACAATGAGCAGTTCTTC. This codes for CASSWGQNNEQFF.

The chain recombines TRBV28 with TRBJ1-2; D is unclear. V was clipped by 6 bases and J by 8 bases, with 31 bases between them. This CDR3 is 18 amino acids long. Germline lookup yields CDR1 MDHEN and CDR2 SYDVKM. The CDR3 spells CASSTLTLGPSVSYGYTF. In DNA form, the CDR3 reads TGTGCCAGCAGCACTCTTACCCTCGGACCGTCTGTCTCTTACGGCTACACCTTC.

This sequence joins TRBV5-1 and TRBJ1-2, with 8 bases identical to TRBD1. J lost 6 bases, V lost 4 bases, and 11 bases had no gene match. The germline CDR1 and CDR2 sequences are SGHRS and YFSETQ. The CDR3 spans 15 residues. The CDR3 DNA is TGCGCCAGCAGCCCCGTAACAGGGGGAAAGAATGGCTACACCTTC. Translated: CASSPVTGGKNGYTF.

The chain recombines TRBV6-4 with TRBJ1-2, with 7 bases aligning to TRBD1. The CDR3 is 16 amino acids. The ends lost 2 bases at V and 10 bases at J; junction bases unmatched: 16. Germline-derived CDR1 and CDR2 are MRHNA and SNTAGT. CDR3 DNA sequence: TGTGCCAGCAGTGACCCTGGCCCTGACAGGGACTCAGTCTACACCTTC. It is translated as CASSDPGPDRDSVYTF.

V gene TRBV5-1 combines with J gene TRBJ1-4; D may be TRBD1 (6 bases). V was trimmed by 4 bases and J by 8 bases, leaving 12 bases between them. This CDR3 has 13 residues. Germline V gene data show CDR1 as SGHRS and CDR2 as YFSETQ. CDR3 bases: TGCGCCAGCAGCCCCAGGGGTGGGGAAAAACTGTTTTTT. Amino acid sequence: CASSPRGGEKLFF.

The rearrangement links TRBV4-1 to TRBJ1-1; D not resolved. CDR1 MGHRA and CDR2 YSYEKL come from the germline V gene. V lost 1 base to trimming and J lost 6 bases, with 6 bases between them. This CDR3 has 12 amino acids. The CDR3 region has the DNA TGCGCCAGCAGCCAAGTTATGTCTGAAGCTTTCTTT. Translating gives CASSQVMSEAFF.

The chain carries TRBV19 and TRBJ2-7, with 7 positions matching TRBD2. Trimming cost V 6 bases and J 3 bases; bases outside gene matches: 11. CDR1 is LNHDA and CDR2 is SQIVND in the germline V gene (reference sequence). The CDR3 covers 15 residues. The CDR3 nucleotides are TGTGCCAGTAGCACGGCCGGGACTAACAACTACGAGCAGTACTTC. It is translated as CASSTAGTNNYEQYF.

The chain employs TRBV24-1 and TRBJ2-1; D might be TRBD2 (5 bases). Trimming removed 2 bases at V and 9 bases at J, with 16 bases between. CDR3 length: 15 amino acids. The V gene's germline CDR1 is KGHDR and CDR2 SFDVKD. DNA for the CDR3: TGTGCCACCAGTGATTCAGGAGCGGTCGCACCTGAGCAGTTCTTC. This sequence encodes CATSDSGAVAPEQFF.

The chain links TRBV7-8 to TRBJ1-2; no clear D gene. V dropped 5 bases and J dropped 4 bases, with 11 bases sitting between them. In germline, CDR1 is SGHVS, CDR2 FQNEAQ. The CDR3 contains 13 residues. The CDR3 protein is CASSPRDFYGYTF. In DNA form, the CDR3 reads TGTGCCAGCAGCCCCCGGGATTTCTATGGCTACACCTTC.

This chain links TRBV4-1 with TRBJ2-1; 10 positions agree with TRBD2. The germline CDR1 and CDR2 sequences are MGHRA and YSYEKL. V was pared by 1 base and J by 4 bases, with 4 bases of the junction left unmatched. The CDR3 contains 16 residues. The CDR3 sequence is CASSQGPAGGYNEQFF. The CDR3, as DNA: TGCGCCAGCAGCCAAGGCCCAGCGGGGGGGTACAATGAGCAGTTCTTC.

The chain couples TRBV12-3 or TRBV12-4 to TRBJ2-1; D call uncertain. The CDR3 is 13 amino acids. The V end was cut by 6 bases, the J end by 7 bases, with 13 bases between. CDR3 DNA: TGTGCCAGCAGCCTGACCCGGGCTAATGAGCAGTTCTTC. This encodes CASSLTRANEQFF.

As DNA, the CDR3 is TGTGCCAGCAGATTAACCGGGACAGGGGATCAGCCCCAGCATTTT. Amino acids: CASRLTGTGDQPQHF. V is TRBV6-5 and J is TRBJ1-5, with TRBD1 matching 10 bases. Trimming cost V 6 bases and J 5 bases; bases outside gene matches: 7. CDR1 is MNHEY, CDR2 SVGAGI, per germline. CDR3 length: 15 residues.

V and J are TRBV30 and TRBJ1-6; no definite D call. From germline, CDR1 is GTSNPN and CDR2 SVGIG (reference sequence). This CDR3 contains 15 residues. V lost 2 bases, J lost 7 bases, and 15 bases lay in between. The CDR3 DNA follows: TGTGCCTGGAGTATAGCAGGTGGTGAGAATTCACCCCTCCACTTT. As protein: CAWSIAGGENSPLHF.

The chain employs TRBV30 and TRBJ1-1; D is possibly TRBD1 (6 bases). V gave up 1 base and J gave up 7 bases, with 25 bases separating them. The CDR3 covers 17 residues. The germline V gene encodes CDR1 GTSNPN and CDR2 SVGIG (reference sequence). The DNA of the CDR3 is TGTGCCTGGAGTGAGAACAGGGAAACTCTTAACTGGGGTGAAGCTTTCTTT. Translating it yields CAWSENRETLNWGEAFF.

The chain couples TRBV5-6 to TRBJ1-6; TRBD1 is a possible D gene (6 bases). CDR1 is SGHDT and CDR2 is YYEEEE in the germline V gene. The CDR3 length is 15 residues. The germline V and J ends were trimmed by 4 bases and 10 bases, with 18 bases remaining between them. The CDR3 loop reads CASSPGQTIVSPLHF. CDR3 DNA sequence: TGTGCCAGCAGCCCTGGACAGACTATCGTCTCACCCCTCCACTTT.

The V and J genes are TRBV18 and TRBJ1-1; 8 nucleotides match TRBD1. The length of the CDR3 is 12 residues. The V and J ends lost 4 bases and 7 bases, in that order; junction bases with no gene match: 2. Per germline, CDR1 KGHSH and CDR2 LQKENI. This CDR3 reads CASSRGQGEAFF. The CDR3, as DNA: TGTGCCAGCTCACGAGGACAGGGTGAAGCTTTCTTT.

The V call is TRBV19, the J call TRBJ2-1, with 7 bases lining up with TRBD2. Germline V gene lookup returns CDR1 LNHDA and CDR2 SQIVND (reference sequence). The CDR3 runs to 15 residues. The ends lost 3 bases at V and 0 bases at J; junction bases unmatched: 2. CDR3 sequence: CASSMGRGSYNEQFF. In nucleotides, the CDR3 is TGTGCCAGTAGTATGGGGAGGGGCTCCTACAATGAGCAGTTCTTC.

The chain couples TRBV24-1 to TRBJ1-1; no firm D call. CDR1 KGHDR and CDR2 SFDVKD come from the germline V gene. The CDR3 contains 13 residues. V shed 5 bases and J shed 1 base, with 7 bases lying between them. For the CDR3, the DNA is TGTGCCACCAGTGTGGATGAGAACACTGAAGCTTTCTTT. Its translation: CATSVDENTEAFF.

The rearrangement uses TRBV6-5 and TRBJ1-1, with D possibly being TRBD1 (5 bases). CDR3 length: 13 residues. Between the trimmed V and J ends, which lost 7 bases and 5 bases, there was a span of 14 bases. In germline, CDR1 is MNHEY, CDR2 SVGAGI. CDR3: CASIQPGGTEAFF. CDR3 nucleotides: TGTGCCAGCATTCAACCGGGGGGGACTGAAGCTTTCTTT.

This chain uses TRBV7-2 with TRBJ1-5, with 10 bases fitting TRBD1. Trimming removed 6 bases from V and 5 bases from J; junction bases left unmatched: 4. The CDR3 runs to 14 residues. CDR1 and CDR2 from the germline V gene are SGHTA and FQGNSA. The CDR3 DNA is TGTGCCAGCAGTCCGGGACAGGGGTATCAGCCCCAGCATTTT. Its protein is CASSPGQGYQPQHF.

The J gene is TRBJ1-6, the V gene TRBV30; TRBD1 is a possible D gene (5 bases). Trimming cost V 7 bases and J 6 bases, with 19 bases left between them. Germline assignment: CDR1 GTSNPN and CDR2 SVGIG (reference sequence). The CDR3 totals 15 residues. The CDR3 DNA is TGTGCCTCAAGCCGAGGGGAAGGGGCTAATTCACCCCTCCACTTT. Protein sequence: CASSRGEGANSPLHF.